Listed below are T cell receptor beta chains from one sample, sequenced in a study of Ad26.COV2.S vaccination and SARS-CoV-2 variants. Repertoires were generated with immunoSEQ multiplex PCR, while TCRdb's copy carries only in-frame clones and drops some. The profile shows hundreds of thousands of clones, roughly 85% of them singletons. The starting material was peripheral blood, obtained in a trial of Ad26.COV2.S vaccine versus placebo. Receptors originate from a person aged 18-65 years who received the Ad26.COV2.S COVID-19 vaccine or a placebo. Both conserved end residues are part of each CDR3. A D gene is named only where the DNA matches it firmly. Clone size, where shown, is once, few, many, or a class for clones that have expanded.

V	size	J	D	CDR3	DNA
TRBV28	many	TRBJ1-2	TRBD1	CASRRTGLEGYTF	TGTGCCAGCAGAAGGACAGGGTTGGAGGGCTACACCTTC
TRBV5-5	-	TRBJ2-7	-	CASSNRDQLFYEQYF	TGTGCCAGCAGCAACCGGGACCAGCTCTTCTACGAGCAGTACTTC
TRBV29-1	few	TRBJ1-6	-	CSVATGPGSPLHF	TGCAGCGTGGCAACAGGGCCCGGGTCACCCCTCCACTTT
TRBV11-3	-	TRBJ2-5	TRBD2	CASSGLAGETQYF	TGTGCCAGCAGCGGACTAGCGGGAGAGACCCAGTACTTC
TRBV29-1	-	TRBJ2-6	-	CSVSYSGANVLTF	TGCAGCGTTTCATATTCTGGGGCCAACGTCCTGACTTTC
TRBV28	-	TRBJ2-7	-	CASGTTGHSYEQYF	TGTGCCAGCGGAACGACAGGCCACTCCTACGAGCAGTACTTC
TRBV5-1	-	TRBJ2-1	-	CASSLNSAGEQFF	TGCGCCAGCAGTCTAAATAGCGCCGGTGAGCAGTTCTTC
TRBV10-3	-	TRBJ2-3	TRBD2	CAISETSGTPLSTDTQYF	TGTGCCATCAGTGAGACTAGCGGGACTCCGTTAAGCACAGATACGCAGTATTTT
TRBV6-4	-	TRBJ2-5	-	CASILGSTAKETQYF	-
TRBV27	-	TRBJ1-6	-	CASSLSEKAGSPLHF	TGTGCCAGCAGTTTGTCTGAAAAAGCGGGTTCACCCCTCCACTTT
TRBV19	few	TRBJ1-2	-	CASNDGNYGYTF	TGTGCCAGTAACGATGGTAACTATGGCTACACCTTC
TRBV10-3	-	TRBJ2-1	TRBD1	CAISTYRTGNNEQFF	TGTGCCATCAGCACATACCGGACAGGGAACAATGAGCAGTTCTTC
TRBV18	-	TRBJ1-5	-	CASSPLTDNQPQHF	TGTGCCAGCTCACCACTTACAGATAATCAGCCCCAGCATTTT
TRBV30	-	TRBJ1-1	-	CAWSPGHLNTEAFF	TGTGCCTGGAGTCCGGGACACCTGAACACTGAAGCTTTCTTT
TRBV4-1	many	TRBJ2-2	-	CASSQETGAGELFF	TGCGCCAGCAGCCAAGAGACGGGTGCCGGGGAGCTGTTTTTT
TRBV5-1	-	TRBJ1-2	-	CASSLGGNYGYTF	TGCGCCAGCAGCTTGGGGGGAAACTATGGCTACACCTTC
TRBV3-1/TRBV3-2	-	TRBJ1-1	-	CASSQDLMNTEAFF	TGTGCCAGCAGCCAAGATCTCATGAACACTGAAGCTTTCTTT